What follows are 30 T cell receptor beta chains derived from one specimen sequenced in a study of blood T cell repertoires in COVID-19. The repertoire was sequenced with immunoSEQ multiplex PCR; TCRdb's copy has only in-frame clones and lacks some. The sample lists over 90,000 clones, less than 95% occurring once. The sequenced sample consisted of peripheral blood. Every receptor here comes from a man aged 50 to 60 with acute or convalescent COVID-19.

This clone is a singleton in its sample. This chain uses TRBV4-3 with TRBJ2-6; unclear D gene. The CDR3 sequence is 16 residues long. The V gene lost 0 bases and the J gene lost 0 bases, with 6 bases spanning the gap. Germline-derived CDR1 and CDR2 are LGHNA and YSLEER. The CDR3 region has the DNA TGCGCCAGCAGCCAAGAGTTCGGCTCTGGGGCCAACGTCCTGACTTTC. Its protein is CASSQEFGSGANVLTF.

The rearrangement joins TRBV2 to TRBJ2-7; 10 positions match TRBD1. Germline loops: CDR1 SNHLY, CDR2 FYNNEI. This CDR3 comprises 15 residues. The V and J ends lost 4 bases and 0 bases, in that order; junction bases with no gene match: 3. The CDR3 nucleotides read TGTGCCAGCAGTGCGGGACAGGGGAACTCCTACGAGCAGTACTTC. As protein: CASSAGQGNSYEQYF. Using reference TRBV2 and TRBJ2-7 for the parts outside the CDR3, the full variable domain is EPEVTQTPSHQVTQMGQEVILRCVPISNHLYFYWYRQILGQKVEFLVSFYNNEISEKSEIFDDQFSVERPDGSNFTLKIRSTKLEDSAMYFCASSAGQGNSYEQYFGPGTRLTVT.

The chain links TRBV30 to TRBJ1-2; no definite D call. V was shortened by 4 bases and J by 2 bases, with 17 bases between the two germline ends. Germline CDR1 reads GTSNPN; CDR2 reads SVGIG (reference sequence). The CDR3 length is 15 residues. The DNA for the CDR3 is TGTGCCTGGATATCCGAGGTTCGGGGAAACTATGGCTACACCTTC. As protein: CAWISEVRGNYGYTF.

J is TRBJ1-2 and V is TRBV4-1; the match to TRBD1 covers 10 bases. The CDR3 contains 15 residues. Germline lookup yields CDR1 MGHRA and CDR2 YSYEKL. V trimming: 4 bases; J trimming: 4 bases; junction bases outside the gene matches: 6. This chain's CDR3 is CASSPQDRGSYGYTF. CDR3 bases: TGCGCCAGCAGCCCCCAGGACAGGGGGAGCTATGGCTACACCTTC.

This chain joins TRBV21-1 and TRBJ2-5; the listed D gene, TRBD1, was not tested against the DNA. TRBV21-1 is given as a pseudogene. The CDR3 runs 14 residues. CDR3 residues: CASSSRTAQETQYF. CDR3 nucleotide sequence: TGTGCCAGCAGCTCCCGGACAGCCCAAGAGACCCAGTACTTC.

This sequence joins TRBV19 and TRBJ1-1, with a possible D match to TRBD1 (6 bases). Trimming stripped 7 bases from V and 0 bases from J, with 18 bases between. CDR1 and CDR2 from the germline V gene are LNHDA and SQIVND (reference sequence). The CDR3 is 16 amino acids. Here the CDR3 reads CASMGGQFIMNTEAFF. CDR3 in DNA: TGTGCCAGTATGGGGGGGCAGTTCATAATGAACACTGAAGCTTTCTTT. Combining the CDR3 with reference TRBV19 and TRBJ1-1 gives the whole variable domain DGGITQSPKYLFRKEGQNVTLSCEQNLNHDAMYWYRQDPGQGLRLIYYSQIVNDFQKGDIAEGYSVSREKKESFPLTVTSAQKNPTAFYLCASMGGQFIMNTEAFFGQGTRLTVV.

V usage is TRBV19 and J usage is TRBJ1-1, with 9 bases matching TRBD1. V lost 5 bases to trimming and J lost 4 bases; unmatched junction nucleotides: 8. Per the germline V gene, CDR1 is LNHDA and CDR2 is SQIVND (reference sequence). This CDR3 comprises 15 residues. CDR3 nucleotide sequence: TGTGCCAGTAGTCCAAGACAGGGGGTCTTCACTGAAGCTTTCTTT. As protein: CASSPRQGVFTEAFF.

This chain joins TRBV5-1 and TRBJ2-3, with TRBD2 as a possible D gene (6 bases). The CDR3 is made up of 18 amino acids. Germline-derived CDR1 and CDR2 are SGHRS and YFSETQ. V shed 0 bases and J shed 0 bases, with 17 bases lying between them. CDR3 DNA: TGCGCCAGCAGCTTGGTGGCTAGCGTCCCGGGGAGCACAGATACGCAGTATTTT. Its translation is CASSLVASVPGSTDTQYF.

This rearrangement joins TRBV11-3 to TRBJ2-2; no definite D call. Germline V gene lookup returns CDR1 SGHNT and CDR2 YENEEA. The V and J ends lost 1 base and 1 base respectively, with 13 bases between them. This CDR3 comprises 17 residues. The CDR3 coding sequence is TGTGCCAGCAGCTTAGTCATGGGCTCCGTGAACACCGGGGAGCTGTTTTTT. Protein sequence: CASSLVMGSVNTGELFF.

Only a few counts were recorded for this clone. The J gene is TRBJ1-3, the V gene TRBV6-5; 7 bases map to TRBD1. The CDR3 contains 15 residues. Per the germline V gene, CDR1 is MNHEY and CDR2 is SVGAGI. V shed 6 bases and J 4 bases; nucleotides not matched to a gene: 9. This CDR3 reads CASSLPTGTGNTIYF. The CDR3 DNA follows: TGTGCCAGCAGCCTACCGACAGGGACAGGAAACACCATATATTTT.

CDR3 nucleotide sequence: TGTGCCAGTAGTATTGCCAGGGCTAGCAATCAGCCCCAGCATTTT. As protein: CASSIARASNQPQHF. The rearrangement uses TRBV19 and TRBJ1-5; D possibly corresponds to TRBD1 (5 bases). Germline V gene sequence: CDR1 LNHDA, CDR2 SQIVND (reference sequence). V lost 3 bases to trimming and J lost 0 bases, with 9 bases between them. This CDR3 has 15 residues.

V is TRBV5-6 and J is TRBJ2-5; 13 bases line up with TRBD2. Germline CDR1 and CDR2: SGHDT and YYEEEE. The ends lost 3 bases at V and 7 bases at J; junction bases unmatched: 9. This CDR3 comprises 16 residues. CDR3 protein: CASSSEGLAGYGTQYF. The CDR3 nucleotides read TGTGCCAGCAGCTCCGAGGGACTAGCGGGATACGGGACCCAGTACTTC.

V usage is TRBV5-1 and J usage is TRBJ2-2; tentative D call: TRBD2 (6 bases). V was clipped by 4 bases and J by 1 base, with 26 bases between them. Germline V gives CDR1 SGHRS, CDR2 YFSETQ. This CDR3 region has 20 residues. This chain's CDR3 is CASSLDNLLGAGKNTGELFF. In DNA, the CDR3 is TGCGCCAGCAGCCTAGATAACCTACTAGGGGCGGGGAAGAACACCGGGGAGCTGTTTTTT.

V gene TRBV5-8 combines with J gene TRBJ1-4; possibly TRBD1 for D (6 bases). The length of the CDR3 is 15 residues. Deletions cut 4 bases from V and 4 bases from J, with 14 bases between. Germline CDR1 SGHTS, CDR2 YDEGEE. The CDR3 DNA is TGTGCCAGCAGCGCCTACAGGGCAATTAATGAAAAACTGTTTTTT. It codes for CASSAYRAINEKLFF.

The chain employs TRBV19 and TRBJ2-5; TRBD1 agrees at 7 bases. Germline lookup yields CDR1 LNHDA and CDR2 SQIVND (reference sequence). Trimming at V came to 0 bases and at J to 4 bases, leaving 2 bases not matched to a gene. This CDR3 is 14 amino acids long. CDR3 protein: CASSIDAGGETQYF. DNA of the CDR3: TGTGCCAGTAGTATAGATGCAGGGGGAGAGACCCAGTACTTC.

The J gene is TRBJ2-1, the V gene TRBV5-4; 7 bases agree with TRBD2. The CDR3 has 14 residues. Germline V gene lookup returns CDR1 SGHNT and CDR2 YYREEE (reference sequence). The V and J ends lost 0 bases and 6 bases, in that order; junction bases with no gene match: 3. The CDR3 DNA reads TGTGCCAGCAGCTTGGGTCCTAGCGGCAATGAGCAGTTCTTC. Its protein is CASSLGPSGNEQFF.

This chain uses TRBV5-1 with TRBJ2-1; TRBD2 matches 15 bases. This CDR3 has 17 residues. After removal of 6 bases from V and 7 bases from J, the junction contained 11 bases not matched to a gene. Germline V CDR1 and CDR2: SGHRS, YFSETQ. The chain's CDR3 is CASIGGLAGGVSNEQFF. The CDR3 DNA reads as TGCGCCAGCATCGGGGGACTAGCGGGAGGAGTATCGAATGAGCAGTTCTTC.

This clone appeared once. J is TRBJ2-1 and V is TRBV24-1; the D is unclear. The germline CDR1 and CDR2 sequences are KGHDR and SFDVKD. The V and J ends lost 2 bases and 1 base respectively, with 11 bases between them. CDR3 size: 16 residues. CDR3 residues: CATSDSSSRSYNEQFF. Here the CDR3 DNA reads TGTGCCACCAGTGATTCCTCGAGTAGATCCTACAATGAGCAGTTCTTC.

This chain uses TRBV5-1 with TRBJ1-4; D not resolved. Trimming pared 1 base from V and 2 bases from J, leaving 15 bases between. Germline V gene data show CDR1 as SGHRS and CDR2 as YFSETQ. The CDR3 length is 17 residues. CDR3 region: CASSLSPPGATNEKLFF. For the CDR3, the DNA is TGCGCCAGCAGCTTGTCCCCCCCGGGTGCCACTAATGAAAAACTGTTTTTT. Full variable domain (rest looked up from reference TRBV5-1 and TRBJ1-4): KAGVTQTPRYLIKTRGQQVTLSCSPISGHRSVSWYQQTPGQGLQFLFEYFSETQRNKGNFPGRFSGRQFSNSRSEMNVSTLELGDSALYLCASSLSPPGATNEKLFFGSGTQLSVL.

CDR3 in DNA: TGCGCCAGCCAAAGACAGGGGTCGGATTCACCCCTCCACTTT. It codes for CASQRQGSDSPLHF. The chain uses TRBV10-2 and TRBJ1-6; 8 positions agree with TRBD1. This CDR3 region has 14 residues. CDR1 and CDR2 from the germline V gene are WSHSY and SAAADI. After removal of 8 bases from V and 8 bases from J, the junction contained 8 bases not matched to a gene.

The CDR3 bases are TGTGCCAGCAGCGGACGACAGGAGTATCAGCCCCAGCATTTT. It codes for CASSGRQEYQPQHF. This chain uses TRBV9 with TRBJ1-5; D might be TRBD1 (6 bases). Germline CDR1 SGDLS, CDR2 YYNGEE. The V gene lost 3 bases and the J gene lost 5 bases, with 12 bases spanning the gap. The CDR3 loop spans 14 amino acids.

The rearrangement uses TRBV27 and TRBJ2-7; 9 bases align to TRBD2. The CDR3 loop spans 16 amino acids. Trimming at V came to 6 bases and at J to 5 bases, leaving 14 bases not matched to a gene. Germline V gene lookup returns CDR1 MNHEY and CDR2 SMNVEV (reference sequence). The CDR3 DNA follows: TGTGCCAGCAGAACTTCTCCGGGACTAGCTCTCAACGAGCAGTACTTC. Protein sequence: CASRTSPGLALNEQYF.

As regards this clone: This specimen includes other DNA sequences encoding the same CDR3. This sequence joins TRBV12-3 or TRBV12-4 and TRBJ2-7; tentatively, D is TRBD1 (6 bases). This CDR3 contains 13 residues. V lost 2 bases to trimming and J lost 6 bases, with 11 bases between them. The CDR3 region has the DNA TGTGCCAGCAGTTTAACAGGGACGGGCGAGCAGTACTTC. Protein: CASSLTGTGEQYF.

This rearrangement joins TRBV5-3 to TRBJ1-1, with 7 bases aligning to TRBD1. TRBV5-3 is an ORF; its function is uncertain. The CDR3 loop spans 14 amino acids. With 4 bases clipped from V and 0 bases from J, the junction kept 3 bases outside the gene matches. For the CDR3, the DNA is TGTGCCAGAAGCCTAAGGGGGCTGAACACTGAAGCTTTCTTT. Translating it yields CARSLRGLNTEAFF.

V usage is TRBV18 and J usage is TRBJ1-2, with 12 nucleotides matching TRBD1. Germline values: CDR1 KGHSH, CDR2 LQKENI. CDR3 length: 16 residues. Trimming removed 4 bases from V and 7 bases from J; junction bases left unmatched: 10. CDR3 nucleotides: TGTGCCAGCTCACGGGACAGGGGGCCTTTGGAGGTTGGCTACACCTTC. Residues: CASSRDRGPLEVGYTF.

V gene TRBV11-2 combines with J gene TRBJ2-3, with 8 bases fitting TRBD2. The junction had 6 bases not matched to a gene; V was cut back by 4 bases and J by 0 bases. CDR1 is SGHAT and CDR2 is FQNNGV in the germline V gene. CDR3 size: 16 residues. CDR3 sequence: CASSYLAGASTDTQYF. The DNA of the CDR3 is TGTGCCAGCAGCTACCTAGCGGGTGCTAGCACAGATACGCAGTATTTT.

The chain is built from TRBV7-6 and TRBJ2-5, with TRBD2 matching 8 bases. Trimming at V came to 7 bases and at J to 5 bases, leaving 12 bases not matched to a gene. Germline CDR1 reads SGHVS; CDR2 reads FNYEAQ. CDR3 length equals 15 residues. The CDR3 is CASTRAGEDWETQYF. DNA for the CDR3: TGTGCCAGCACCCGAGCGGGAGAGGATTGGGAGACCCAGTACTTC. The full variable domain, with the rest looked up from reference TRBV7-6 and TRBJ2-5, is GAGVSQSPRYKVTKRGQDVALRCDPISGHVSLYWYRQALGQGPEFLTYFNYEAQQDKSGLPNDRFSAERPEGSISTLTIQRTEQRDSAMYRCASTRAGEDWETQYFGPGTRLLVL.

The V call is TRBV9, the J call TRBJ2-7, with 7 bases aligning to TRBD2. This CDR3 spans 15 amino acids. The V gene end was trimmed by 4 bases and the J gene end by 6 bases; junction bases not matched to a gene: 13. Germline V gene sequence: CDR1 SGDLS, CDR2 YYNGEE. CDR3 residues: CASSPRAGYSIEQYF. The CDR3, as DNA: TGTGCCAGCAGCCCCCGAGCGGGATATTCCATCGAGCAGTACTTC.

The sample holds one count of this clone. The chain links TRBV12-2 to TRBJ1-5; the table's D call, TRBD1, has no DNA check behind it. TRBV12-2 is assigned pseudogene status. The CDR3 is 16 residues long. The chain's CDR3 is CASRLEWGGHNQPQHF. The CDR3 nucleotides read TGTGCAAGTCGCTTAGAGTGGGGCGGTCACAATCAGCCCCAGCATTTT.

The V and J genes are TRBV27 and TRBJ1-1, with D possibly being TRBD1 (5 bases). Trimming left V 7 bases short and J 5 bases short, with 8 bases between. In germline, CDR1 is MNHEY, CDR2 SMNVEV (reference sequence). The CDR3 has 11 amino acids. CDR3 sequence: CASTGGTEAFF. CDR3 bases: TGTGCCAGCACCGGGGGAACTGAAGCTTTCTTT.